The 20 T cell receptor beta chains reported below all come from one sample, sequenced in a study of blood T cell repertoires in COVID-19. The method was immunoSEQ multiplex PCR; TCRdb's version includes in-frame clones alone and lacks a portion of them. This table has 270,000 or so clones, around 90% appearing once. Sequencing used peripheral blood. These receptors were collected from a woman aged 60 to 75 with COVID-19, enrolled during active disease.

In the case of this clone: Other nucleotide sequences in the sample specify the same CDR3. The chain uses TRBV18 and TRBJ2-7; 10 nucleotides agree with TRBD1. The trim removed 3 bases at V and 4 bases at J, leaving 3 bases unmatched. The germline V gene encodes CDR1 KGHSH and CDR2 LQKENI. The CDR3 spans 14 residues. The CDR3 sequence: CASSPRQGAYEQYF. The CDR3 nucleotides are TGTGCCAGCTCACCTAGACAGGGGGCTTACGAGCAGTACTTC.

V and J are TRBV5-8 and TRBJ2-3, with D uncertain. This CDR3 comprises 14 residues. Germline CDR1 reads SGHTS; CDR2 reads YDEGEE. Trimming removed 0 bases from V and 5 bases from J, with 10 bases in between. The CDR3 loop reads CASSLDQRQDTQYF. Written as DNA, the CDR3 is TGTGCCAGCAGCTTGGATCAGAGGCAAGATACGCAGTATTTT.

This rearrangement joins TRBV7-2 to TRBJ1-6; D is perhaps TRBD1 (5 bases). Between the trimmed V and J ends, which lost 4 bases and 6 bases, there was a span of 16 bases. Germline V lookup: CDR1 SGHTA, CDR2 FQGNSA. The CDR3 spans 16 residues. The CDR3 DNA is TGTGCCAGCAGCTCACGACTCGGGGGGGGTAATTCACCCCTCCACTTT. Its protein product is CASSSRLGGGNSPLHF. The variable domain in full, with the rest retrieved from reference TRBV7-2 and TRBJ1-6, is GAGVSQSPSNKVTEKGKDVELRCDPISGHTALYWYRQSLGQGLEFLIYFQGNSAPDKSGLPSDRFSAERTGGSVSTLTIQRTQQEDSAVYLCASSSRLGGGNSPLHFGNGTRLTVT.

The genes are TRBV7-2 and TRBJ1-3; 9 nucleotides agree with TRBD1. Germline V lookup: CDR1 SGHTA, CDR2 FQGNSA. The CDR3 covers 15 residues. With V trimmed by 5 bases and J by 2 bases, 4 bases remained unmatched. The CDR3 loop is CASSPRDRAGNTIYF. The CDR3 DNA reads as TGTGCCAGCAGCCCCCGGGACAGGGCTGGAAACACCATATATTTT.

The chain recombines TRBV7-2 with TRBJ2-1, with 7 positions matching TRBD1. V gave up 4 bases and J gave up 2 bases; unmatched junction bases: 5. The CDR3 has 15 amino acids. The germline CDR1 and CDR2 sequences are SGHTA and FQGNSA. The CDR3 reads CASSSNDRAYNEQFF. The CDR3 DNA follows: TGTGCCAGCAGCTCGAACGACAGGGCCTACAATGAGCAGTTCTTC.

J is TRBJ2-3 and V is TRBV9; 12 bases are a match to TRBD2. The CDR3 has 17 amino acids. With 1 base clipped from V and 2 bases from J, the junction kept 5 bases outside the gene matches. From germline, CDR1 is SGDLS and CDR2 YYNGEE. This CDR3 reads CASSVTTSGGYTDTQYF. The CDR3 DNA sequence: TGTGCCAGCAGCGTAACTACTAGCGGGGGGTACACAGATACGCAGTATTTT.

The CDR3 sequence: CASSRRTGVNTEAFF. The CDR3 DNA follows: TGTGCCAGCAGCCGCCGGACAGGGGTAAACACTGAAGCTTTCTTT. The V call is TRBV3-1 (or the pseudogene TRBV3-2), the J call TRBJ1-1; 9 nucleotides agree with TRBD1. Germline CDR1 LGHDT, CDR2 YNNKEL (reference sequence). Trimming removed 4 bases from V and 2 bases from J; junction bases left unmatched: 5. The CDR3 covers 15 residues.

This chain uses TRBV5-1 with TRBJ1-2; the D is unclear. CDR1 and CDR2 (germline): SGHRS, YFSETQ. V was pared by 0 bases and J by 1 base, with 7 bases between. This CDR3 is built from 14 residues. The CDR3 protein is CASSLDGLNYGYTF. As DNA, the CDR3 is TGCGCCAGCAGCTTGGATGGACTTAACTATGGCTACACCTTC.

The gene calls are TRBV6-2 or TRBV6-3 and TRBJ1-5, with a weak D call TRBD1 (6 bases). The CDR3 is 14 residues long. The ends were cut back, 2 bases at V and 7 bases at J, with 12 bases in the middle. Germline V gives CDR1 MNHEY, CDR2 SVGEGT. In DNA form, the CDR3 reads TGTGCCAGCAGTTACGGGGGCCTCCGACAGCCCCAGCATTTT. Protein product: CASSYGGLRQPQHF.

This clone was seen at least ten times. The V call is TRBV5-1, the J call TRBJ1-1, with D possibly TRBD1 on 5 matching bases. The CDR3 has 16 residues. V was shortened by 4 bases and J by 4 bases, with 20 bases between the two germline ends. Germline V lookup: CDR1 SGHRS, CDR2 YFSETQ. CDR3 sequence: CASSNHRDGGGTEAFF. CDR3 nucleotide sequence: TGCGCCAGCAGCAATCATCGGGACGGGGGAGGCACTGAAGCTTTCTTT. Using reference TRBV5-1 and TRBJ1-1 for the parts outside the CDR3, the full variable domain is KAGVTQTPRYLIKTRGQQVTLSCSPISGHRSVSWYQQTPGQGLQFLFEYFSETQRNKGNFPGRFSGRQFSNSRSEMNVSTLELGDSALYLCASSNHRDGGGTEAFFGQGTRLTVV.

The chain joins TRBV19 to TRBJ1-6; TRBD1 matches at 9 bases. Germline CDR1 is LNHDA and CDR2 is SQIVND (reference sequence). CDR3 size: 15 residues. Trimming took 5 bases from V and 9 from J; bases not matched to a gene: 8. In DNA, the CDR3 is TGTGCCAGTAGTGCTCCGGGACAGGGCTCTTCACCCCTCCACTTT. This translates into CASSAPGQGSSPLHF.

This chain links TRBV6-6 with TRBJ2-7; a possible D gene is TRBD2 (5 bases). Trimming shortened V by 5 bases and J by 4 bases, and 12 bases separated the two germline ends. Germline V gene sequence: CDR1 MNHNY, CDR2 SVGAGI (reference sequence). The CDR3 spans 13 residues. DNA of the CDR3: TGTGCCAGCAGTCCCTCCGGGGAATACGAGCAGTACTTC. The encoded protein is CASSPSGEYEQYF.

This clone has a single count. The J gene is TRBJ2-3, the V gene TRBV6-1; 8 bases agree with TRBD2. The CDR3 totals 19 residues. J was trimmed by 1 base and V by 2 bases; bases with no gene match: 14. CDR1 MNHNS and CDR2 SASEGT come from the germline V gene. The CDR3 bases are TGTGCCAGCAGTGAACCCACCTACACGGGGGGGCCGGGCACAGATACGCAGTATTTT. Protein sequence: CASSEPTYTGGPGTDTQYF.

The chain uses TRBV5-5 and TRBJ1-2; TRBD1 is a possible D gene (5 bases). This CDR3 spans 14 amino acids. V was clipped by 4 bases and J by 2 bases, with 12 bases between them. Germline V CDR1 and CDR2: SGHKS, YYEKEE (reference sequence). CDR3 coding DNA: TGTGCCAGCAGCCAGGGACGGGAGAACTATGGCTACACCTTC. This codes for CASSQGRENYGYTF.

The chain uses TRBV5-1 and TRBJ2-2; 11 bases agree with TRBD2. V shed 4 bases, J shed 0 bases, and the junction held 5 bases outside the gene matches. This CDR3 contains 17 residues. Germline assignment: CDR1 SGHRS and CDR2 YFSETQ. DNA for the CDR3: TGCGCCAGCAGCAACCTAGCGGGGGGTTCGAACACCGGGGAGCTGTTTTTT. Amino acids: CASSNLAGGSNTGELFF.

V gene TRBV7-2 combines with J gene TRBJ2-5, with 12 nucleotides matching TRBD2. Germline CDR1 and CDR2: SGHTA and FQGNSA. The ends lost 5 bases at V and 2 bases at J; junction bases unmatched: 6. CDR3 size: 16 residues. CDR3: CASSGTLAGGQETQYF. The CDR3 nucleotides read TGTGCCAGCAGCGGTACGCTAGCGGGGGGGCAAGAGACCCAGTACTTC.

The V and J genes are TRBV6-4 and TRBJ2-7; D is unresolved. In germline, CDR1 is MRHNA, CDR2 SNTAGT. CDR3 length equals 14 residues. Trimming removed 6 bases at V and 1 base at J, with 13 bases between. The CDR3 region has the DNA TGTGCCAGCAGGGCGCAGGCAAATTCCTACGAGCAGTACTTC. It is translated as CASRAQANSYEQYF.

The rearrangement joins TRBV7-7 to TRBJ1-5, with D possibly TRBD1 on 5 matching bases. Trimming removed 5 bases from V and 3 bases from J, with 17 bases in between. The germline CDR1 and CDR2 sequences are SSHAT and FNYEAQ (reference sequence). The CDR3 is made up of 16 amino acids. Written as DNA, the CDR3 is TGTGCCAGCAGCCGAGCAGGGCTCGGCCACAATCAGCCCCAGCATTTT. It translates to CASSRAGLGHNQPQHF.

The rearrangement joins TRBV9 to TRBJ2-2; the D gene is possibly TRBD1 (6 bases). The germline V gene has CDR1 SGDLS and CDR2 YYNGEE. This CDR3 is built from 15 residues. V lost 2 bases, J lost 1 base, and 9 bases lay in between. The chain's CDR3 is CASSVGTLNTGELFF. The CDR3 coding sequence is TGTGCCAGCAGCGTTGGGACACTGAACACCGGGGAGCTGTTTTTT. Full variable domain (missing parts from reference TRBV9 and TRBJ2-2): DSGVTQTPKHLITATGQRVTLRCSPRSGDLSVYWYQQSLDQGLQFLIQYYNGEERAKGNILERFSAQQFPDLHSELNLSSLELGDSALYFCASSVGTLNTGELFFGEGSRLTVL.

The rearrangement joins TRBV14 to TRBJ2-1; the D is unclear. From germline, CDR1 is SGHDN and CDR2 FVKESK. The CDR3 runs 15 residues. The germline V and J ends were trimmed by 4 bases and 1 base, with 11 bases remaining between them. CDR3 sequence: CASSPRGESYNEQFF. The CDR3 DNA follows: TGTGCCAGCAGCCCGCGAGGAGAATCCTACAATGAGCAGTTCTTC.